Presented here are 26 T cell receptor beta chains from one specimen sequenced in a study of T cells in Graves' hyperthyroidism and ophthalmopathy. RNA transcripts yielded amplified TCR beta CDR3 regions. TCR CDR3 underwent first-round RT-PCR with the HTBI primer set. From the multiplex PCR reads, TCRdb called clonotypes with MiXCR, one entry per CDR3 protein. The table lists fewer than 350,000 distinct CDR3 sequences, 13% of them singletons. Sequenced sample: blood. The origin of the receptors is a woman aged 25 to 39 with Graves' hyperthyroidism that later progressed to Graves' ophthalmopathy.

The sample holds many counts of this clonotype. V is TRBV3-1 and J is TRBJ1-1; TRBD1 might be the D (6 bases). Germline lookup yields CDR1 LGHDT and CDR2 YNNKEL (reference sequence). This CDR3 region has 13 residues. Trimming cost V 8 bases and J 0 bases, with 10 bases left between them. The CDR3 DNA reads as TGTGCCAGCGAGGGGGGCTTGAACACTGAAGCTTTCTTT. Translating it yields CASEGGLNTEAFF.

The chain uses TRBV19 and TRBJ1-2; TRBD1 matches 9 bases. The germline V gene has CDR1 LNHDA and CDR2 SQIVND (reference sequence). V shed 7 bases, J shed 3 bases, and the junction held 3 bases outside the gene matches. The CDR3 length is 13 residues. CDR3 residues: CASTWTGDYGYTF. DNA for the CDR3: TGTGCCAGTACTTGGACAGGGGACTATGGCTACACCTTC.

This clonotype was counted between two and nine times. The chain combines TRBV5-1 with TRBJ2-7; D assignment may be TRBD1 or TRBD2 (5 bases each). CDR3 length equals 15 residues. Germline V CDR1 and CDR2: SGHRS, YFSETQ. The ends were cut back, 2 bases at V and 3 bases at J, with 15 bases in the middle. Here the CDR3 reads CASSLTGPTNYEQYF. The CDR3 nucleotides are TGCGCCAGCAGCTTAACGGGACCTACCAACTACGAGCAGTACTTC.

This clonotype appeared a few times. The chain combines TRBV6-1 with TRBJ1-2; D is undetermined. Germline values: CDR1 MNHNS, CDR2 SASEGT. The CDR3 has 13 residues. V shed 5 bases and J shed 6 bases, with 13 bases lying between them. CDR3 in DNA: TGTGCCAGCAGTCAAAGCGGGCATGATGGCTACACCTTC. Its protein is CASSQSGHDGYTF.

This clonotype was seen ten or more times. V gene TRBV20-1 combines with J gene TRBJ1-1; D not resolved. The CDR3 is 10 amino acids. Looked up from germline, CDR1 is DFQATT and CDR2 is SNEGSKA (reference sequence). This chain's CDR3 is CRDENTEAFF. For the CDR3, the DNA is TGCAGGGATGAGAACACTGAAGCTTTCTTT.

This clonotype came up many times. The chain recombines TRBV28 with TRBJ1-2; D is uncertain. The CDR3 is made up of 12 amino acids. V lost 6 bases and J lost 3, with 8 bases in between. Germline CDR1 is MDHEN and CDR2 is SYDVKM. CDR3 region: CASSHGHYGYTF. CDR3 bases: TGTGCCAGCAGCCACGGTCACTATGGCTACACCTTC.

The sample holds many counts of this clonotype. DNA of the CDR3: TGCGCCAGCAGCCCCCAGGGGGGGGAGAACGAGCAGTACTTC. Protein sequence: CASSPQGGENEQYF. The V call is TRBV5-1, the J call TRBJ2-7, with D perhaps TRBD1 or TRBD2 (7 bases each). Germline CDR1 reads SGHRS; CDR2 reads YFSETQ. Trimming removed 4 bases at V and 5 bases at J, with 16 bases between. The CDR3 length is 14 residues.

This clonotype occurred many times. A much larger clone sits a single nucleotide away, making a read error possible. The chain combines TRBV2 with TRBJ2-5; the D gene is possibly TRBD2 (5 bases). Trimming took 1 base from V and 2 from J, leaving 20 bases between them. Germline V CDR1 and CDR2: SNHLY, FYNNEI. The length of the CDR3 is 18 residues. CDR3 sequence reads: CASSEGANGVSGQETQYF. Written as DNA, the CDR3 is TGTGCCAGCAGTGAAGGGGCTAACGGGGTCAGTGGGCAAGAGACCCAGTACTTC.

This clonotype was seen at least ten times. CDR3 residues: CASSVTENYGYTF. CDR3 in DNA: TGTGCCAGCAGCGTAACAGAGAACTATGGCTACACCTTC. The chain combines TRBV9 with TRBJ1-2; the D is unclear. This CDR3 has 13 amino acids. The germline V and J ends were trimmed by 1 base and 2 bases, with 6 bases remaining between them. Germline CDR1 and CDR2: SGDLS and YYNGEE.

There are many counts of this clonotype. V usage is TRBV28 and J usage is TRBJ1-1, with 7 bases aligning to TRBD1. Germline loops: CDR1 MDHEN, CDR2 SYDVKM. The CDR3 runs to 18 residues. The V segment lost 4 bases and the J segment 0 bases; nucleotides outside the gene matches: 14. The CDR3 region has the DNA TGTGCCAGCAGTTCCTGGTGGACAGGAAGGACCATGAACACTGAAGCTTTCTTT. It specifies CASSSWWTGRTMNTEAFF. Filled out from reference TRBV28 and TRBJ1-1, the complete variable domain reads DVKVTQSSRYLVKRTGEKVFLECVQDMDHENMFWYRQDPGLGLRLIYFSYDVKMKEKGDIPEGYSVSREKKERFSLILESASTNQTSMYLCASSSWWTGRTMNTEAFFGQGTRLTVV.

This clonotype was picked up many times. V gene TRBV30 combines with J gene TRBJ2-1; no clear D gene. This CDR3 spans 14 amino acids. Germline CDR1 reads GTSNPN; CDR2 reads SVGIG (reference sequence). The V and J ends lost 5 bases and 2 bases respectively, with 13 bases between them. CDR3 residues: CAWGWGYTYNEQFF. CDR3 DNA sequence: TGTGCCTGGGGCTGGGGTTACACCTACAATGAGCAGTTCTTC. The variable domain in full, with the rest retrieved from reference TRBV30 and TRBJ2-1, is SQTIHQWPATLVQPVGSPLSLECTVEGTSNPNLYWYRQAAGRGLQLLFYSVGIGQISSEVPQNLSASRPQDRQFILSSKKLLLSDSGFYLCAWGWGYTYNEQFFGPGTRLTVL.

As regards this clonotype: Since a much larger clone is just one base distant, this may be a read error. The CDR3 spells CASSWTWGTYNEQFF. CDR3 bases: TGTGCCAGCAGTTGGACATGGGGCACCTACAATGAGCAGTTCTTC. This chain joins TRBV14 and TRBJ2-1; D may be TRBD1 (5 bases). From germline, CDR1 is SGHDN and CDR2 FVKESK. The CDR3 sequence is 15 residues long. V lost 6 bases, J lost 2 bases, and 14 bases lay in between.

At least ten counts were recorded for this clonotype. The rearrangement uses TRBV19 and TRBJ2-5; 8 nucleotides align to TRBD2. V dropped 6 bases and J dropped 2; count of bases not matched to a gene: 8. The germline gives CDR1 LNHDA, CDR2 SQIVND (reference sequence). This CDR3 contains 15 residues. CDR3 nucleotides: TGTGCCAGTAGCATAATAGCGGGGCCACAAGAGACCCAGTACTTC. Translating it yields CASSIIAGPQETQYF.

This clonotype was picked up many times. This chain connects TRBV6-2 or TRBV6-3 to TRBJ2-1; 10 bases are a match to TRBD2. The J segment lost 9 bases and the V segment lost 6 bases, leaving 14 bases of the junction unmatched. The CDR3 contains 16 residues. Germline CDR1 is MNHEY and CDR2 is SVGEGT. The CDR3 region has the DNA TGTGCCAGCAGCCCAACTAGCGGGACCCTCCGCGGTGAGCAGTTCTTC. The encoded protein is CASSPTSGTLRGEQFF.

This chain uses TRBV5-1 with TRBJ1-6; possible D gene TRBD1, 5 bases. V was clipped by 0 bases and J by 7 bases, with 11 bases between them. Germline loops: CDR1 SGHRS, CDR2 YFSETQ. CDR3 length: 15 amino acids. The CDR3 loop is CASSLDAGANSPLHF. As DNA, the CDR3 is TGCGCCAGCAGCTTGGATGCCGGGGCCAATTCACCCCTCCACTTT.

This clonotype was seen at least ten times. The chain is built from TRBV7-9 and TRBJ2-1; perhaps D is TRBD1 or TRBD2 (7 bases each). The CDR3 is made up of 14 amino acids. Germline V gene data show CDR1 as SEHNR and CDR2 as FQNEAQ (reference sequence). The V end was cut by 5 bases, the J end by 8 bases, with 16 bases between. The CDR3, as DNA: TGTGCCAGCAGCCCGTGGGAGGGGGCAGATGAGCAGTTCTTC. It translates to CASSPWEGADEQFF.

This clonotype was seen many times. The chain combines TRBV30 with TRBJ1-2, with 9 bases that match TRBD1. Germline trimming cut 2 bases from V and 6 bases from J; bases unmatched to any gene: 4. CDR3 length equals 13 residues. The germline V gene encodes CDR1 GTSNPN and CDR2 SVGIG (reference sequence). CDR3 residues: CAWSRGQGDGYTF. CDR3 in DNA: TGTGCCTGGAGTAGGGGACAGGGCGATGGCTACACCTTC.

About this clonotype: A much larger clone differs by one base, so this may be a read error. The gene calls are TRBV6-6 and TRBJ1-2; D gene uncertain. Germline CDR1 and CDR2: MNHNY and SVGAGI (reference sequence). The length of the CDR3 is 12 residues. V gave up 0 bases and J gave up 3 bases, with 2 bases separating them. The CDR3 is CASSYSDYGYTF. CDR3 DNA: TGTGCCAGCAGTTACTCGGACTATGGCTACACCTTC.

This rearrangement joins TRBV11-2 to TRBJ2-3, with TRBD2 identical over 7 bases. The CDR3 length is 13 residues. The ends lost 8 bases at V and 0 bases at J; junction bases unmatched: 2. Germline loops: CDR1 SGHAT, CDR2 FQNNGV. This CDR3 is CASGSGSTDTQYF. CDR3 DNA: TGTGCCAGCGGTAGCGGGAGCACAGATACGCAGTATTTT.

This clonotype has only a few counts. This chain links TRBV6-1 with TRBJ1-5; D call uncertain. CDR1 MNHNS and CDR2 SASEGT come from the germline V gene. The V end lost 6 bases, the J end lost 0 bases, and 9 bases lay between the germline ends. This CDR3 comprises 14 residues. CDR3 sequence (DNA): TGTGCCAGCAGGTGGGGTTATAGCAATCAGCCCCAGCATTTT. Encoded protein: CASRWGYSNQPQHF.

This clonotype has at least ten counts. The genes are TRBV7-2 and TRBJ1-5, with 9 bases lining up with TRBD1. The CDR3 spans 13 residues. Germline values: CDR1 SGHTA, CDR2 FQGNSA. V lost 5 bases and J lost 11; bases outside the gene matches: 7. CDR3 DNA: TGTGCCAGCAGCAGAAAGGGACAGGGAACCCAGCATTTT. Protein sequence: CASSRKGQGTQHF.

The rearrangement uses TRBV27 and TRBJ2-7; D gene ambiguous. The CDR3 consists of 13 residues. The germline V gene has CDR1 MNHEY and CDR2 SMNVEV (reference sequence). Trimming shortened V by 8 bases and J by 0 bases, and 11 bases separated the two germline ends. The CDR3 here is CASEDPYSYEQYF. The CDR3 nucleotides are TGTGCCAGCGAGGACCCATACTCCTACGAGCAGTACTTC.

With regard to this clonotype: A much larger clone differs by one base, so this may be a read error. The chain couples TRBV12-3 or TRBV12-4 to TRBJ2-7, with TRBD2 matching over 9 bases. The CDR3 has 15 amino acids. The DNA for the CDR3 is TGTGCCGGCAGTTTAGCGGGAGCGGGCTCCTACGAGCAGTACTTC. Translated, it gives CAGSLAGAGSYEQYF.

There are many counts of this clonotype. The CDR3 DNA reads TGTGCCAGCAGGACTATTTCCGGGACAGGGGGACGCGAGCAGTACTTC. Residues: CASRTISGTGGREQYF. The chain couples TRBV11-2 to TRBJ2-7; 11 bases match TRBD1. CDR1 and CDR2 from the germline V gene are SGHAT and FQNNGV. J gave up 6 bases and V 6 bases, and 13 bases lay outside the gene matches. The CDR3 sequence is 16 residues long.

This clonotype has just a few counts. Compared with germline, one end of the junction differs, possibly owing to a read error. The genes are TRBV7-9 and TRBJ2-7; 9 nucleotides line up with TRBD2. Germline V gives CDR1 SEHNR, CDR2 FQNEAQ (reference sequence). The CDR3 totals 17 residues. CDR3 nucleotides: TGCGCCAGCAGCCAAAGGGGTCCGCCACTAGCGGGTTCCGAGCAGTACTTC. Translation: CASSQRGPPLAGSEQYF.

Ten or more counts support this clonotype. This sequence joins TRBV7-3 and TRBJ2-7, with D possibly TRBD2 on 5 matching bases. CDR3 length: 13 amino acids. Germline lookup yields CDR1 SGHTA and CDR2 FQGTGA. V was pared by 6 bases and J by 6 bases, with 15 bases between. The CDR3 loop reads CASRGSGNGEQYF. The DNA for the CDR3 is TGTGCCAGCAGGGGGTCCGGGAACGGCGAGCAGTACTTC. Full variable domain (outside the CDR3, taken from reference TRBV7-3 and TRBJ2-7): GAGVSQTPSNKVTEKGKYVELRCDPISGHTALYWYRQSLGQGPEFLIYFQGTGAADDSGLPNDRFFAVRPEGSVSTLKIQRTERGDSAVYLCASRGSGNGEQYFGPGTRLTVT.